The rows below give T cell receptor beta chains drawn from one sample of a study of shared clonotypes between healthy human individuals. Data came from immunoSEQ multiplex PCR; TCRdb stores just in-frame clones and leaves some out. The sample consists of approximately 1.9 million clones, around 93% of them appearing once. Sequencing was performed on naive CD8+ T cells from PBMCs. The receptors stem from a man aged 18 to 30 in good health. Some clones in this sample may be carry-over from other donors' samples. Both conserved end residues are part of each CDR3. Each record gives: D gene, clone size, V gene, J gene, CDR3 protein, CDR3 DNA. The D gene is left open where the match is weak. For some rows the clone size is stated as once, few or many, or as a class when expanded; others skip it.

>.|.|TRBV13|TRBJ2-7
CASSTQLPADLKRNSYEQYF
TGTGCCAGCAGCACACAGTTACCGGCCGATCTCAAGCGGAACTCCTACGAGCAGTACTTC
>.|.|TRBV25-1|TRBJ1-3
CASSPFPLGHNGNTIYF
TGTGCCAGCAGCCCTTTCCCTCTCGGCCATAATGGAAACACCATATATTTT
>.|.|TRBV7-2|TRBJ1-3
CASSSWTDGNTIYF
TGTGCCAGCAGCTCCTGGACGGATGGAAACACCATATATTTT
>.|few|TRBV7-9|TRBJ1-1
CASSLALGVRDTEAFF
TGTGCCAGCAGCTTAGCGTTGGGAGTGAGGGACACTGAAGCTTTCTTT
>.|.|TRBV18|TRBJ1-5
CASSPERIKEGNQPQHF
TGTGCCAGCTCACCAGAACGTATCAAGGAGGGCAATCAGCCCCAGCATTTT
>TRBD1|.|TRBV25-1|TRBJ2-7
CASSGTGALYEQYF
TGTGCCAGCAGTGGAACAGGGGCCCTCTACGAGCAGTACTTC
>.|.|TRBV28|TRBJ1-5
CASSLFSSSVAGNQPQHF
TGTGCCAGCAGTTTATTCAGCTCGTCGGTAGCGGGCAATCAGCCCCAGCATTTT
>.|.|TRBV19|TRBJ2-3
CATRADTQYF
TGTGCCACCAGAGCAGATACGCAGTATTTT
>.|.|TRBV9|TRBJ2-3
CASSVRAEGPDTQYF
TGTGCCAGCAGCGTTCGGGCCGAGGGCCCAGATACGCAGTATTTT
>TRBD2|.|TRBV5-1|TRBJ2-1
CASSPRLAGGPYNEQFF
TGCGCCAGCAGCCCTAGACTAGCGGGAGGGCCGTACAATGAGCAGTTCTTC
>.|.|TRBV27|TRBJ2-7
CASSSYLTSYEQYF
TGTGCCAGCAGTTCGTATTTGACCAGCTACGAGCAGTACTTC
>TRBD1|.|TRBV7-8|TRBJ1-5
CASSSRDRVWPQHF
TGTGCCAGCAGCTCCCGGGACAGAGTCTGGCCCCAGCATTTT
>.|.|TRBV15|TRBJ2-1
CATSRVSRVNEQFF
TGTGCCACCAGCAGAGTCTCCAGGGTCAATGAGCAGTTCTTC
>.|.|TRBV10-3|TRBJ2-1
CAISDGPYNEQFF
TGTGCCATCAGTGATGGCCCCTACAATGAGCAGTTCTTC
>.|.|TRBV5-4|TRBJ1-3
CASSPPGGSGNTIYF
TGTGCCAGCAGCCCGCCGGGAGGGTCTGGAAACACCATATATTTT
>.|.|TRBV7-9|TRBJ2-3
CASSLGLRPNTQYF
TGTGCCAGCAGCCTCGGACTACGACCAAATACGCAGTATTTT
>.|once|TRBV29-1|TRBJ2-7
CSATTVSYEQYF
TGCAGCGCCACGACAGTTTCCTACGAGCAGTACTTC
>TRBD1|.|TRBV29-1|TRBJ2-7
CSVTFRDRGTYEQYF
TGCAGCGTTACCTTTCGGGACAGGGGTACCTACGAGCAGTACTTC
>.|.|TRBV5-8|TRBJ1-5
CASREGYSNQPQHF
TGTGCCAGCAGGGAGGGATATAGCAATCAGCCCCAGCATTTT
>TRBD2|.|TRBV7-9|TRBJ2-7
CASSHLLAGDYEQYF
TGTGCCAGCAGCCATCTCCTAGCGGGGGATTACGAGCAGTACTTC
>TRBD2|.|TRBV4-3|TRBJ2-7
CASSQELGGSPSYEQYF
TGCGCCAGCAGCCAAGAATTAGGCGGGAGCCCGTCCTACGAGCAGTACTTC
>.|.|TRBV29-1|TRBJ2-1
CSVEAGESYNEQFF
TGCAGCGTTGAAGCTGGGGAGTCCTACAATGAGCAGTTCTTC
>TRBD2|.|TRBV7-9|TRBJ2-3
CASSSRTSGSSSDTQYF
TGTGCCAGCAGCTCACGGACTAGCGGGAGTAGCTCAGATACGCAGTATTTT
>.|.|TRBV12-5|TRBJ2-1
CASGEQLRGSSYNEQFF
TGTGCTAGTGGCGAGCAGCTCAGGGGCAGCTCCTACAATGAGCAGTTCTTC
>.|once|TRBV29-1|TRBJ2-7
CSVEIRGDTGFEQYF
TGCAGCGTTGAGATAAGAGGGGACACCGGGTTCGAGCAGTACTTC
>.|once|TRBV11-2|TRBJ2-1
CASSHYSSYNEQFF
TGTGCCAGCAGTCACTATAGCTCCTACAATGAGCAGTTCTTC
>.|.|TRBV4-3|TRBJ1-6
CASSQGTQRSSYNSPLHF
TGCGCCAGCAGCCAAGGAACTCAGAGGAGCTCCTATAATTCACCCCTCCACTTT
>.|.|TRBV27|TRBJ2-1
CASLRAGSRYNEQFF
TGTGCCAGCCTTAGGGCTGGGAGCCGCTACAATGAGCAGTTCTTC
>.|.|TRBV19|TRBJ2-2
CASSIGSGELFF
TGTGCCAGTAGTATAGGATCGGGGGAGCTGTTTTTT
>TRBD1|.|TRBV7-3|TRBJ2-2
CASSAYRGHNTGELFF
TGTGCCAGCAGCGCCTACAGGGGGCATAACACCGGGGAGCTGTTTTTT
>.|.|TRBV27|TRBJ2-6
CASSLSGPGANVLTF
TGTGCCAGCAGTTTGTCGGGGCCCGGGGCCAACGTCCTGACTTTC
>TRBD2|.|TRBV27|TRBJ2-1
CASSLSAGGGRSEQFF
TGTGCCAGCAGTTTATCGGCAGGAGGCGGGAGGAGTGAGCAGTTCTTC
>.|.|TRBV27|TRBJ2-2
CASSFSPNTGELFF
TGTGCCAGCAGTTTTTCTCCGAACACCGGGGAGCTGTTTTTT
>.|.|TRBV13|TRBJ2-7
CASSLAGQLTYEQYF
TGTGCCAGCAGCTTGGCGGGTCAGCTAACCTACGAGCAGTACTTC
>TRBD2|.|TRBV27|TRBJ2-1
CASSYSSTSGLEKEQFF
TGTGCCAGCAGTTACTCCTCGACTAGCGGGCTCGAGAAGGAGCAGTTCTTC
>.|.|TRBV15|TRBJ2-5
CATGSYQETQYF
TGTGCCACAGGTTCGTATCAAGAGACCCAGTACTTC
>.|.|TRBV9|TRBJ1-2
CASSVWSGQNYGYTF
TGTGCCAGCAGCGTCTGGTCGGGGCAGAACTATGGCTACACCTTC